These 14 T cell receptor beta chains were sequenced from one sample in a study of blood T cell repertoires in COVID-19. Generated by immunoSEQ multiplex PCR, the TCRdb table keeps only in-frame clones and is missing some. The sample contains about 140,000 clones, roughly 81% of which appear only once. The specimen was PBMCs or T cells enriched from blood (not recorded which). These receptors originate from a woman aged 45 to 65 with acute COVID-19.

V usage is TRBV5-1 and J usage is TRBJ2-3; perhaps TRBD1 as D (5 bases). V was trimmed by 4 bases and J by 9 bases, leaving 12 bases between them. Germline CDR1 and CDR2: SGHRS and YFSETQ. This CDR3 contains 12 residues. CDR3: CASSVDRVTQYF. The CDR3 DNA follows: TGCGCCAGCAGCGTAGACAGAGTCACGCAGTATTTT.

V usage is TRBV15 and J usage is TRBJ2-5; TRBD2 matches 9 bases. Germline values: CDR1 LNHNV, CDR2 YYDKDF (reference sequence). There are 14 residues in the CDR3. Losses at the gene ends were 5 bases for V and 5 bases for J; bases not matched to a gene: 6. The DNA for the CDR3 is TGTGCCACCAGCTCATTTGCGGGGGGGGAGACCCAGTACTTC. It translates to CATSSFAGGETQYF.

V and J are TRBV7-3 and TRBJ1-1, with 7 bases aligning to TRBD1. Germline CDR1 and CDR2: SGHTA and FQGTGA. The ends lost 6 bases at V and 3 bases at J; junction bases unmatched: 4. CDR3 length equals 13 residues. CDR3 in DNA: TGTGCCAGCAGAAATCAGGGGGACACTGAAGCTTTCTTT. This translates into CASRNQGDTEAFF.

In this sample, this clone turned up a few times. The gene calls are TRBV30 and TRBJ2-7, with D hard to call. V lost 8 bases to trimming and J lost 7 bases, with 18 bases between them. CDR1 is GTSNPN and CDR2 is SVGIG in the germline V gene (reference sequence). The CDR3 runs to 12 residues. The CDR3 reads CALSSSGREQYF. CDR3 DNA sequence: TGTGCCCTGAGTAGCTCGGGTCGAGAGCAGTACTTC.

The chain employs TRBV19 and TRBJ1-1, with D tentatively TRBD1 (5 bases). The germline gives CDR1 LNHDA, CDR2 SQIVND (reference sequence). Trimming cost V 1 base and J 5 bases, with 17 bases left between them. The CDR3 spans 16 residues. The CDR3 bases are TGTGCCAGTAGTATAGGAGGGGCAGGGACTAGGACTGAAGCTTTCTTT. It is translated as CASSIGGAGTRTEAFF.

V and J are TRBV11-2 and TRBJ1-1, with D perhaps matching TRBD1 (6 bases). V was pared by 6 bases and J by 4 bases, with 12 bases between. The CDR3 runs to 13 residues. Germline CDR1 and CDR2: SGHAT and FQNNGV. CDR3 residues: CASSLDSGTEAFF. As DNA, the CDR3 is TGTGCCAGCAGTTTGGACAGCGGCACTGAAGCTTTCTTT. Together with reference TRBV11-2 and TRBJ1-1, the CDR3 gives the full variable domain: EAGVAQSPRYKIIEKRQSVAFWCNPISGHATLYWYQQILGQGPKLLIQFQNNGVVDDSQLPKDRFSAERLKGVDSTLKIQPAKLEDSAVYLCASSLDSGTEAFFGQGTRLTVV.

The chain couples TRBV20-1 to TRBJ1-5; no definite D call. Germline CDR1 DFQATT, CDR2 SNEGSKA (reference sequence). The ends were cut back, 3 bases at V and 3 bases at J, with 6 bases in the middle. CDR3 length: 12 residues. The CDR3 loop is CSASSANQPQHF. The CDR3 region has the DNA TGCAGTGCTAGTAGCGCCAATCAGCCCCAGCATTTT.

This clone was counted once. The V gene is TRBV5-1, the J gene TRBJ2-1, with D possibly matching TRBD2 (5 bases). Germline CDR1 and CDR2: SGHRS and YFSETQ. The CDR3 length is 12 residues. Trimming stripped 2 bases from V and 5 bases from J, with 5 bases between. The CDR3 is CASSFGDNEQFF. CDR3 sequence (DNA): TGCGCCAGCAGCTTCGGGGACAATGAGCAGTTCTTC.

The chain couples TRBV5-1 to TRBJ2-1, with 7 bases fitting TRBD2. V lost 1 base and J lost 10; bases outside the gene matches: 8. Germline V gene sequence: CDR1 SGHRS, CDR2 YFSETQ. The length of the CDR3 is 14 residues. The CDR3 is CASSLIAGVGEQFF. The CDR3 DNA sequence: TGCGCCAGCAGCTTGATCGCGGGAGTGGGAGAGCAGTTCTTC.

In this sample, this clone turned up a few times. CDR3 sequence (DNA): TGTGCCAGCAGTTCCATGACAGGGGGCAGTGAAAAACTGTTTTTT. Translated: CASSSMTGGSEKLFF. This chain joins TRBV28 and TRBJ1-4; 10 positions agree with TRBD1. This CDR3 has 15 amino acids. CDR1 and CDR2 from the germline V gene are MDHEN and SYDVKM. J lost 7 bases, V lost 4 bases, and 6 bases had no gene match.

The J gene is TRBJ2-5, the V gene TRBV5-4; 7 bases agree with TRBD1. This CDR3 has 15 amino acids. Germline V lookup: CDR1 SGHNT, CDR2 YYREEE (reference sequence). J was trimmed by 5 bases and V by 4 bases; bases with no gene match: 11. The CDR3 reads CASSRTGQWSETQYF. Here the CDR3 DNA reads TGTGCCAGCAGCCGCACGGGACAGTGGTCCGAGACCCAGTACTTC.

The chain links TRBV19 to TRBJ2-5; the match to TRBD2 covers 14 bases. The V and J ends lost 8 bases and 3 bases, in that order; junction bases with no gene match: 5. Germline-derived CDR1 and CDR2 are LNHDA and SQIVND (reference sequence). The CDR3 runs to 15 residues. As DNA, the CDR3 is TGTGCCAGTGGGACTAGCGGGGGAATTGAAGAGACCCAGTACTTC. Translation gives CASGTSGGIEETQYF.

This chain uses TRBV27 with TRBJ2-7; the match to TRBD1 covers 7 bases. V gave up 0 bases and J gave up 2 bases; unmatched junction bases: 7. The CDR3 loop spans 16 amino acids. Per germline, CDR1 MNHEY and CDR2 SMNVEV (reference sequence). The CDR3 DNA reads as TGTGCCAGCAGTTTATCGCCGGGACAGCCGGCCTACGAGCAGTACTTC. It codes for CASSLSPGQPAYEQYF.

J is TRBJ1-5 and V is TRBV19, with D maybe TRBD1 (5 bases). Germline CDR1 LNHDA, CDR2 SQIVND (reference sequence). This CDR3 contains 13 residues. Trimming took 8 bases from V and 4 from J, leaving 12 bases between them. In DNA, the CDR3 is TGTGCCAGTCATATGACAGAGAATCAGCCCCAGCATTTT. Amino acid sequence: CASHMTENQPQHF.